The T cell receptor beta chain under discussion was sequenced for a study of blood T cells in healthy people across ages. Worth noting for this clonotype: As yet, its antigen is unknown.

CDR1 and CDR2 from the germline V gene are DFQATT and SNEGSKA (reference sequence). The CDR3 spans 11 residues. Between the trimmed V and J ends, which lost 6 bases and 2 bases, there was a span of 8 bases. Primers used in a second PCR of roughly 6 to 12 cycles were a sample-barcoded 5' primer and a J-beta primer mix. TCRdb used MiXCR to reprocess the 5' RACE reads, holding one entry per CDR3 protein. The sample shows 550,000 to 650,000 distinct CDR3 sequences, roughly 30% of them seen only once. Study-wide results and limits: Naive T cell percentage and TCR beta diversity correlated strongly.

The rearrangement links TRBV20-1 to TRBJ2-7; D ambiguous. The source of this sequence is an elderly woman in good health. The source material was blood. The DNA of the CDR3 is TGCAGTGCCCCGACACCCTACGAGCAGTACTTC. Translation gives CSAPTPYEQYF.